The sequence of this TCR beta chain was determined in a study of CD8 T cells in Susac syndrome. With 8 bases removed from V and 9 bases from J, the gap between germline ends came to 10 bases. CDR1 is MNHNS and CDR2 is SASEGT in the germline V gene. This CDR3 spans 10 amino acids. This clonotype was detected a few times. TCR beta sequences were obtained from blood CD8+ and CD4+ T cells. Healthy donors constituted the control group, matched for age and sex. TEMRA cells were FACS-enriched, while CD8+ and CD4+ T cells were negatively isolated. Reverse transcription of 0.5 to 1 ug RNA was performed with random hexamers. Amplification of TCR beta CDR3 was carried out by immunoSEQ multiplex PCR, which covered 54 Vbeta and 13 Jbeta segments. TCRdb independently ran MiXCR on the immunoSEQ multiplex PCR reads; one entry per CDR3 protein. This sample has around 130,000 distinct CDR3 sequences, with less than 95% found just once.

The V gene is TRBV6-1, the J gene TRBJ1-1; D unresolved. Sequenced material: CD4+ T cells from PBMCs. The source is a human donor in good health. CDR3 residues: CASDGPQAFF. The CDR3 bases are TGTGCCAGCGACGGACCCCAAGCTTTCTTT.